This T cell receptor beta chain came from a study of tumor-infiltrating lymphocytes in primary liver carcinoma. On the study more broadly: Samples produced roughly 3.65 to 7.13 million productive TCRbeta reads, comparable across tissue types. Overall study findings and caveats: It was in tumors, not blood, that the top-250-clone fraction was significantly higher (p = 0.039).

The V and J ends lost 6 bases and 2 bases respectively, with 10 bases between them. The CDR3 runs 14 residues. In germline, CDR1 is MNHEY, CDR2 SVGAGI. Germline DNA was also extracted, and blood RNA was taken from unsorted whole blood. This clonotype was detected a few times. Its specificity is not known. A constant-region primer served to make TCR beta cDNA from about 530 ng total RNA. ARM-PCR, slightly modified, supplied the TCR beta libraries through three nested multiplex PCR rounds. A C-beta reverse primer was combined with TRBV1-TRBV30 forward primers in the first two PCR rounds, and each round had about 10 cycles. TCRdb re-derived calls from the multiplex PCR reads in MiXCR, one entry per CDR3 protein. The sample yields 310,000 or so distinct CDR3 sequences, around three fifths seen once.

Source material: peripheral blood. The receptor was derived from a man in his forties with primary liver carcinoma and hepatitis B virus infection. J is TRBJ1-4 and V is TRBV6-5; possibly TRBD1 for D (5 bases). The CDR3 coding sequence is TGTGCCAGCAGACGACAGCTCACTAATGAAAAACTGTTTTTT. This translates into CASRRQLTNEKLFF.